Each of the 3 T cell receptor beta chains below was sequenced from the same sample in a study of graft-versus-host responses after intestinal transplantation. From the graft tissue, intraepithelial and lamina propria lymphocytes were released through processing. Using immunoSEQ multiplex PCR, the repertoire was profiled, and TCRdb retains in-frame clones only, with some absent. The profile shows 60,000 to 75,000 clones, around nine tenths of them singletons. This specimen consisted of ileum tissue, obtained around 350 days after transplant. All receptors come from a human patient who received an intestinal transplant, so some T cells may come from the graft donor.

CDR3 sequence reads: CASSLKAGYLDQPQHF. The CDR3 DNA follows: TGTGCCAGCAGCTTAAAGGCAGGGTATTTGGATCAGCCCCAGCATTTT. V usage is TRBV7-8 and J usage is TRBJ1-5, with D possibly being TRBD1 (5 bases). V was clipped by 2 bases and J by 5 bases, with 16 bases between them. The CDR3 loop spans 16 amino acids. Germline lookup yields CDR1 SGHVS and CDR2 FQNEAQ.

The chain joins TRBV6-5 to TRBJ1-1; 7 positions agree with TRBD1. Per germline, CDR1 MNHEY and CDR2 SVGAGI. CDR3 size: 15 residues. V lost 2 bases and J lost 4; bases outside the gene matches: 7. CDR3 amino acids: CASSYADRAATEAFF. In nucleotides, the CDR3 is TGTGCCAGCAGTTACGCCGACAGGGCGGCCACTGAAGCTTTCTTT.

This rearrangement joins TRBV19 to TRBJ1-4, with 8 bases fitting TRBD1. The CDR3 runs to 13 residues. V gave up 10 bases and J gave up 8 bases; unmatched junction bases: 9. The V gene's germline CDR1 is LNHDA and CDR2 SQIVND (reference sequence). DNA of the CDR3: TGTGCCACCCACACAGGGGGAGGCGAAAAACTGTTTTTT. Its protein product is CATHTGGGEKLFF.